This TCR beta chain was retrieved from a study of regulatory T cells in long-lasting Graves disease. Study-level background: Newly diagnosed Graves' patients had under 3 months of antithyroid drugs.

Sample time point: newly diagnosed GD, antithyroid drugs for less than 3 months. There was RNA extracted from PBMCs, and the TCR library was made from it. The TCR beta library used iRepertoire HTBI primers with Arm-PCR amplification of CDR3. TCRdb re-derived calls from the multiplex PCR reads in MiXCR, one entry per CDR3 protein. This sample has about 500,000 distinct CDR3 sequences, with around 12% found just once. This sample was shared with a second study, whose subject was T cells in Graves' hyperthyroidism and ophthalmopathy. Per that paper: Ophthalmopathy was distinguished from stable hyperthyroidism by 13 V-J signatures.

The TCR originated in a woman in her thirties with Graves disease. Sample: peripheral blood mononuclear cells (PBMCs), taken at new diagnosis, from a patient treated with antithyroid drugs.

The CDR3 DNA reads TGTGCCAGCAACCCGACTAGCGGGTTTATGGGCGAGCAGTACTTC. Its protein is CASNPTSGFMGEQYF. This rearrangement joins TRBV27 to TRBJ2-7, with 10 bases aligning to TRBD2. Germline loops: CDR1 MNHEY, CDR2 SMNVEV (reference sequence). The CDR3 totals 15 residues. After removal of 7 bases from V and 6 bases from J, the junction contained 12 bases not matched to a gene.